This T cell receptor beta chain was recorded in a study of T cell responses to AZD1222 COVID-19 vaccine. CDR3 length equals 12 residues. Germline V gene data show CDR1 as SEHNR and CDR2 as FQNEAQ (reference sequence). V was pared by 8 bases and J by 5 bases, with 10 bases between. Produced via immunoSEQ multiplex PCR; TCRdb's table is partial and in-frame only. The table includes 130,000 to 150,000 clones, around 84% detected once. The material sequenced was peripheral blood, taken 28 days after the second AZD1222 dose. The chain carries TRBV7-9 and TRBJ2-1, with a weak D call TRBD2 (5 bases). The sequence was obtained from an adult who received the AZD1222 COVID-19 vaccine. The CDR3 coding sequence is TGTGCCAGCCCGGGAACCCACAATGAGCAGTTCTTC. This codes for CASPGTHNEQFF.